These T cell receptor beta chains were read from a single sample in a study of blood T cell repertoires in COVID-19. This table comes from immunoSEQ multiplex PCR, and its TCRdb copy is limited to in-frame clones, with some not included. Of 190,000 or so clones listed, about three quarters are singletons. Sample: peripheral blood. The receptors originated from a woman of 80 years or more with COVID-19, enrolled during active disease. The CDR3 runs from the conserved cysteine through the conserved F or W. Fields, in order: J gene, clone size, D gene, V gene, CDR3 protein, CDR3 DNA. D genes are given only for firm matches. Size values are once, few and many counts, or a class for expanded clones, and some rows have none.

TRBJ1-3,-,-,TRBV7-6,CASSLGGNSGNTIYF,TGTGCCAGCAGCTTGGGAGGGAACTCTGGAAACACCATATATTTT
TRBJ1-2,few,-,TRBV11-2,CASSLVRGPGGYGYTF,TGTGCCAGCAGCTTAGTGAGGGGCCCCGGGGGATATGGCTACACCTTC
TRBJ2-5,once,TRBD2,TRBV9,CASSPGLAQNQETQYF,TGTGCCAGCAGCCCTGGACTAGCGCAGAACCAAGAGACCCAGTACTTC
TRBJ1-2,-,-,TRBV27,CASSFKGGSLYGYTF,TGTGCCAGCAGTTTTAAGGGGGGGAGTCTCTATGGCTACACCTTC
TRBJ1-2,-,TRBD1,TRBV6-6,CASSPGQAYGYTF,TGTGCCAGCAGTCCGGGACAGGCCTATGGCTACACCTTC
TRBJ1-3,few,TRBD1,TRBV28,CASSLAPYRGRSGNTIYF,TGTGCCAGCAGTTTAGCACCCTACAGGGGGAGGTCTGGAAACACCATATATTTT
TRBJ1-2,-,TRBD1,TRBV5-1,CASSPGQGNYGYTF,TGCGCCAGCAGCCCAGGACAGGGAAACTATGGCTACACCTTC
TRBJ2-7,-,TRBD2,TRBV5-1,CASSPGGGGYEQYF,TGCGCCAGCAGCCCCGGTGGGGGGGGCTACGAGCAGTACTTC
TRBJ2-2,-,-,TRBV11-2,CASSFTDTGELFF,TGTGCCAGCAGCTTCACGGACACCGGGGAGCTGTTTTTT
TRBJ2-2,-,-,TRBV5-1,CASSFGGQGTGELFF,TGCGCCAGCAGCTTCGGGGGGCAAGGCACCGGGGAGCTGTTTTTT
TRBJ1-6,-,-,TRBV30,CAWSAPGTGSSYNSPLHF,TGTGCCTGGAGTGCCCCAGGAACGGGGAGCTCCTATAATTCACCCCTCCACTTT
TRBJ2-2,-,-,TRBV11-3,CASTLRGTSRKTGELFF,TGTGCCAGCACTCTGAGGGGGACATCCAGGAAGACCGGGGAGCTGTTTTTT
TRBJ2-1,-,TRBD1,TRBV7-2,CASSQPGTGFNEQFF,TGTGCCAGCAGCCAGCCCGGGACAGGGTTCAATGAGCAGTTCTTC
TRBJ2-1,once,-,TRBV4-3,CASSQDTGNEQFF,TGCGCCAGCAGCCAAGATACCGGCAATGAGCAGTTCTTC
TRBJ2-5,-,TRBD2,TRBV5-1,CASSVGLAGVGMGTQYF,TGCGCCAGCAGCGTAGGACTAGCGGGGGTCGGAATGGGGACCCAGTACTTC
TRBJ1-5,-,-,TRBV19,CASSRNRDSQPQHF,TGTGCCAGTAGTAGAAACAGGGATAGTCAGCCCCAGCATTTT
TRBJ1-2,-,-,TRBV28,CASRSDGGLYGYTF,TGTGCCAGCAGATCAGATGGTGGGCTCTATGGCTACACCTTC
TRBJ2-5,-,TRBD1,TRBV5-4,CASIQRTGGLETQYF,TGTGCCAGCATCCAGCGTACAGGGGGCTTGGAGACCCAGTACTTC
TRBJ1-2,few,-,TRBV3-1/TRBV3-2,CASSLPGGGAGYTF,TGTGCCAGCAGCCTCCCGGGAGGGGGGGCTGGCTACACCTTC
TRBJ2-7,-,-,TRBV5-5,CASSLYLGSDEQYF,TGTGCCAGCAGCTTGTACCTCGGTTCCGACGAGCAGTACTTC
TRBJ1-6,-,TRBD1,TRBV4-3,CASRDRGRDFYNSPLHF,TGCGCCAGCAGGGACAGGGGGAGGGATTTCTATAATTCACCCCTCCACTTT
TRBJ1-4,-,-,TRBV18,CASSPGAPSEKLFF,TGTGCCAGCTCACCAGGGGCGCCTTCTGAAAAACTGTTTTTT
TRBJ2-3,many,-,TRBV4-3,CASSQGGQGDTQYF,TGCGCCAGCAGCCAAGGGGGACAAGGAGATACGCAGTATTTT
TRBJ2-5,-,-,TRBV6-5,CASGRGQETQYF,TGTGCCAGCGGCAGGGGCCAAGAGACCCAGTACTTC
TRBJ2-5,-,TRBD2,TRBV19,CASSRRTSGAMETQYF,TGTGCCAGTAGTAGAAGGACTAGCGGGGCTATGGAGACCCAGTACTTC
TRBJ2-3,few,-,TRBV6-1,CASSEARGAKPDTQYF,TGTGCCAGCAGTGAAGCGCGGGGAGCTAAACCGGATACGCAGTATTTT
TRBJ1-1,-,-,TRBV3-1/TRBV3-2,CASSQGVGGNTEAFF,TGTGCCAGCAGCCAAGGAGTTGGAGGGAACACTGAAGCTTTCTTT
TRBJ2-5,once,TRBD1,TRBV7-8,CASSSGQAAETQYF,TGTGCCAGCAGCTCGGGACAGGCCGCGGAGACCCAGTACTTC
TRBJ1-1,-,TRBD1,TRBV5-1,CASSLGTGGAEAFF,TGCGCCAGCAGCTTGGGGACAGGGGGTGCTGAAGCTTTCTTT
TRBJ1-3,-,TRBD1,TRBV28,CASSFGQGRGNTIYF,TGTGCCAGCAGTTTCGGACAGGGACGTGGAAACACCATATATTTT
TRBJ2-3,-,-,TRBV19,CASSSLSAGDTQYF,TGTGCCAGTAGTAGTCTTTCAGCAGGAGATACGCAGTATTTT
TRBJ1-2,-,TRBD1,TRBV19,CASSDPRTGIRSNYGYTF,TGTGCCAGTAGCGACCCCCGGACAGGGATAAGATCTAACTATGGCTACACCTTC
TRBJ1-5,-,-,TRBV6-1,CASSEIKENSNQPQHF,TGTGCCAGCAGTGAAATCAAGGAGAATAGCAATCAGCCCCAGCATTTT
TRBJ2-5,-,TRBD1,TRBV6-2/TRBV6-3,CASSYSGQGVRETQYF,TGTGCCAGCAGTTACTCCGGACAGGGAGTAAGAGAGACCCAGTACTTC
TRBJ1-1,once,-,TRBV5-4,CASSLRQENTEAFF,TGTGCCAGCAGCTTGCGTCAGGAGAACACTGAAGCTTTCTTT
TRBJ2-2,few,TRBD1,TRBV18,CASSGLWTGVAGELFF,TGTGCCAGCTCAGGACTGTGGACAGGGGTTGCCGGGGAGCTGTTTTTT
TRBJ2-7,few,TRBD2,TRBV2,CASSEASGDYYEQYF,TGTGCCAGCAGTGAAGCGAGCGGGGACTACTACGAGCAGTACTTC
TRBJ2-1,-,-,TRBV10-3,CAITAAHNEQFF,TGTGCCATCACAGCGGCCCACAATGAGCAGTTCTTC
TRBJ1-1,-,TRBD1,TRBV29-1,CSVRQGYTEAFF,TGCAGCGTTAGACAGGGATACACTGAAGCTTTCTTT
TRBJ1-5,-,-,TRBV19,CASSPSKGDQPQHF,TGTGCCAGTAGTCCATCCAAAGGAGATCAGCCCCAGCATTTT
TRBJ2-7,once,-,TRBV6-5,CASRRQESTYYEQYF,TGTGCCAGCAGACGACAGGAGAGTACATACTACGAGCAGTACTTC
TRBJ1-6,-,-,TRBV5-1,CASSFGELNSPLHF,TGCGCCAGCAGCTTTGGTGAACTCAATTCACCCCTCCACTTT
TRBJ1-1,-,TRBD1,TRBV7-9,CASGDRGLNTEAFF,TGTGCCAGCGGAGACAGGGGGCTGAACACTGAAGCTTTCTTT
TRBJ1-6,-,-,TRBV7-9,CASSQQQTPLHF,TGTGCCAGCAGCCAACAACAGACACCCCTCCACTTT
TRBJ1-5,-,TRBD1,TRBV24-1,CATSDRTGGSGQPQHF,TGTGCCACCAGTGACCGAACAGGGGGTAGTGGTCAGCCCCAGCATTTT
TRBJ2-6,-,-,TRBV7-2,CASSSTISGANVLTF,TGTGCCAGCAGTTCGACAATCTCTGGGGCCAACGTCCTGACTTTC
TRBJ1-2,-,TRBD1,TRBV11-2,CASSLVTGPFALYGYTF,TGTGCCAGCAGCTTAGTGACAGGGCCCTTCGCCCTCTATGGCTACACCTTC
TRBJ2-7,-,-,TRBV6-1,CASSDSGAGYEQYF,TGTGCCAGCAGTGATAGTGGGGCTGGCTACGAGCAGTACTTC
TRBJ1-1,-,TRBD1,TRBV25-1,CASSEWDSGTNTEAFF,TGTGCCAGCAGTGAATGGGACAGTGGGACGAACACTGAAGCTTTCTTT
TRBJ2-5,-,-,TRBV2,CASSDNTQETQYF,TGTGCCAGCAGTGACAACACCCAAGAGACCCAGTACTTC
TRBJ1-2,once,-,TRBV5-4,CASSGQNYGYTF,TGTGCCAGCAGTGGGCAGAACTATGGCTACACCTTC
TRBJ2-2,-,TRBD2,TRBV4-2,CASSQDLPLADTGELFF,TGTGCCAGCAGCCAAGATCTTCCTCTAGCGGACACCGGGGAGCTGTTTTTT
TRBJ2-1,-,-,TRBV18,CASSFAQGVDEQFF,TGTGCCAGCTCTTTTGCACAGGGAGTCGATGAGCAGTTCTTC
TRBJ1-4,-,-,TRBV19,CASSIQSDEKLFF,TGTGCCAGTAGTATACAGAGCGATGAAAAACTGTTTTTT
TRBJ1-5,-,-,TRBV28,CASSVYRVGSNQPQHF,TGTGCCAGCAGTGTATACAGGGTTGGGAGCAATCAGCCCCAGCATTTT
TRBJ1-5,few,-,TRBV6-6,CASSYSSGSYQPQHF,TGTGCCAGCAGTTACTCGAGCGGAAGCTATCAGCCCCAGCATTTT
TRBJ1-2,-,TRBD1,TRBV27,CASSFGTALSSGGYTF,TGTGCCAGCAGTTTCGGGACAGCTCTATCGTCGGGTGGCTACACCTTC